This TCR beta chain derives from a study of molecular identifiers for immune sequencing clone quantification. One entry per CDR3 protein results from TCRdb running MiXCR on the PCR reads. This sample has about 640,000 distinct CDR3 sequences; around 20% occur once, and the top ten carry around 0.9%. Germline V gene data show CDR1 as MDHEN and CDR2 as SYDVKM. With 6 bases clipped from V and 1 base from J, the junction kept 6 bases outside the gene matches. The CDR3 loop spans 15 amino acids. This clonotype was seen ten or more times. Sequencing was carried out using naive CD8+ T cells from blood, with Jurkat cell RNA spiked in. The subset was: FACS-sorted CD8+CD4-CCR7+CD45RA+ naive T cells. The chain recombines TRBV28 with TRBJ1-1; TRBD1 aligns across 9 bases. The source is a human donor in good health. Some libraries in this study had Jurkat cell RNA spiked in. In DNA form, the CDR3 reads TGTGCCAGCAGGTCTACAGGGGGCGAGAACACTGAAGCTTTCTTT. Translation: CASRSTGGENTEAFF.